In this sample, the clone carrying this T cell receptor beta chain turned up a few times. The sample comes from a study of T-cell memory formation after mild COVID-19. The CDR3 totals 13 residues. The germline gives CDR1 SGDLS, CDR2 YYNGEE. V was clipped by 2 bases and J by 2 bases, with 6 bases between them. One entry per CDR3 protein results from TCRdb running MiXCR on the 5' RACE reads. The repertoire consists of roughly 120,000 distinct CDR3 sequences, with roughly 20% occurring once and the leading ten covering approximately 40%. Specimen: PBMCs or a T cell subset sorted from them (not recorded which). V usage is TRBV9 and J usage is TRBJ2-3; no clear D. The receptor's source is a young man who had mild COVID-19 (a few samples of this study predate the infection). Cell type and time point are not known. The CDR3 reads CASSVHYTDTQYF. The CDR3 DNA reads TGTGCCAGCAGCGTCCACTACACAGATACGCAGTATTTT.